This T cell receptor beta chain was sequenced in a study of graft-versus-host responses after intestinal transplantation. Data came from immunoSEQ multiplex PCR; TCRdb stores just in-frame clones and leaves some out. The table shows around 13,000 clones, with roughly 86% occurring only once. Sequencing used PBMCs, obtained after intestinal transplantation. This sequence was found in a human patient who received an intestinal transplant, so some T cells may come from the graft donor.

This chain's CDR3 is CASSLEGRNTEAFF. The CDR3, as DNA: TGTGCCAGCAGCTTGGAGGGAAGGAACACTGAAGCTTTCTTT. The genes are TRBV5-6 and TRBJ1-1; D unresolved. Trimming left V 0 bases short and J 1 base short, with 7 bases between. The CDR3 length is 14 residues. CDR1 SGHDT and CDR2 YYEEEE come from the germline V gene.